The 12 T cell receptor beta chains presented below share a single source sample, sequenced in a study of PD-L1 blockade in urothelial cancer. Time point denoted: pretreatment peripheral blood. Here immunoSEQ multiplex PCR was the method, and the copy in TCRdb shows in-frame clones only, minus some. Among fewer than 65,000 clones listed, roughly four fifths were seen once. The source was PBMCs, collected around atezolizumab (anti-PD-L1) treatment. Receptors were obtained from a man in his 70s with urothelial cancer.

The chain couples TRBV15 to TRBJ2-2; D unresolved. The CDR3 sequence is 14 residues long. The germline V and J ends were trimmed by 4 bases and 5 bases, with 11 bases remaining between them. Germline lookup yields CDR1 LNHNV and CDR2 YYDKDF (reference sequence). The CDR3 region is CATSTPRVTGELFF. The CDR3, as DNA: TGTGCCACCAGCACCCCCCGGGTGACCGGGGAGCTGTTTTTT.

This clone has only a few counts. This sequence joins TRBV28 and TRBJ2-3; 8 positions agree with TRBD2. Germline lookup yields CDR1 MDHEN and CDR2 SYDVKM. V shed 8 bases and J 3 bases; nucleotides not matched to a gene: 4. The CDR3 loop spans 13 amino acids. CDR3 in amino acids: CASREGGTDTQYF. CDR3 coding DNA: TGTGCCAGCCGGGAGGGAGGAACAGATACGCAGTATTTT.

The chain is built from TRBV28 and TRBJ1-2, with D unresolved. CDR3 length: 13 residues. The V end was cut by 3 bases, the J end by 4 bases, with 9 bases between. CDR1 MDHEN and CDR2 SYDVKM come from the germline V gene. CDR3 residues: CASSLRQFYGYTF. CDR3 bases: TGTGCCAGCAGTTTGAGGCAGTTCTATGGCTACACCTTC.

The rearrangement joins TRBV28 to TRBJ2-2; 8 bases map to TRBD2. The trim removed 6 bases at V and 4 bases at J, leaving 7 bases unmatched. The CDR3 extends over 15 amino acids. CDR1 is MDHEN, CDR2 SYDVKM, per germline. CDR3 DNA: TGTGCCAGCAGAATAGGACTAGCTGTCACCGGGGAGCTGTTTTTT. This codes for CASRIGLAVTGELFF.

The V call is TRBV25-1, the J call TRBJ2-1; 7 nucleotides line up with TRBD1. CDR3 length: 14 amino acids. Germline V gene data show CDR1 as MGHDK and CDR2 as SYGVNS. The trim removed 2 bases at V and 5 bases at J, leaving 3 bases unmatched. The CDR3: CASSETGQNNEQFF. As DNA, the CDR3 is TGTGCCAGCAGTGAAACGGGACAGAACAATGAGCAGTTCTTC.

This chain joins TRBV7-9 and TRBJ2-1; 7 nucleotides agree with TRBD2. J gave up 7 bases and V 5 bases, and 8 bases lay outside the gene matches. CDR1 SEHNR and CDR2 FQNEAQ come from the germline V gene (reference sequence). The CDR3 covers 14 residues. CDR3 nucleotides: TGTGCCAGCAGCCTCATTCGACTAGCAAATGAGCAGTTCTTC. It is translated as CASSLIRLANEQFF.

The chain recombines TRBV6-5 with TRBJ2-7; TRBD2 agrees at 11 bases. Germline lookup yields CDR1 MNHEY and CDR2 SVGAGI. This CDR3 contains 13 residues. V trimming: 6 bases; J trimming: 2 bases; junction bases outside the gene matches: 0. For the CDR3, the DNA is TGTGCCAGCAGGGGACTAGCGGCCTACGAGCAGTACTTC. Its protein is CASRGLAAYEQYF.

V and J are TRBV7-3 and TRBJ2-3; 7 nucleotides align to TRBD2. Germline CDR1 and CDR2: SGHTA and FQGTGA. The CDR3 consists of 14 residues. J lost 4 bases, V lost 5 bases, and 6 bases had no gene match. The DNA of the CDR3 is TGTGCCAGCAGCCCCGTCGGACTAGCAGATACGCAGTATTTT. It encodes CASSPVGLADTQYF.

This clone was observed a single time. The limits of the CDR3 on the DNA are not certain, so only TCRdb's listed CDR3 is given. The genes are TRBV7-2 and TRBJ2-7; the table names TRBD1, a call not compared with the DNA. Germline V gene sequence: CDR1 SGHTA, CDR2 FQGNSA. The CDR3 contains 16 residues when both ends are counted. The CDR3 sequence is CASSPFFGQGAGEQYF.

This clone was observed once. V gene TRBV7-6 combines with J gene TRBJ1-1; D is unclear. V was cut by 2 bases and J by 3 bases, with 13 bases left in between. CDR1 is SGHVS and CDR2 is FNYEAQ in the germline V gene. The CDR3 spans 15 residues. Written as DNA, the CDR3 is TGTGCCAGCAGCTTAAAGGGAGCCTGGGACACTGAAGCTTTCTTT. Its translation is CASSLKGAWDTEAFF.

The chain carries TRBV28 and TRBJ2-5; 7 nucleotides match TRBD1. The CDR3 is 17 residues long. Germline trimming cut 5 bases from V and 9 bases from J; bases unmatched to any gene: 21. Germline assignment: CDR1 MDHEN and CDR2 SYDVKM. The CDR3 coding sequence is TGTGCCAGCAGTCTGAACCCGGGACAGCACCAGCCCTTTGCCCAGTACTTC. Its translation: CASSLNPGQHQPFAQYF. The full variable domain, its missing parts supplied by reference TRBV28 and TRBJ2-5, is DVKVTQSSRYLVKRTGEKVFLECVQDMDHENMFWYRQDPGLGLRLIYFSYDVKMKEKGDIPEGYSVSREKKERFSLILESASTNQTSMYLCASSLNPGQHQPFAQYFGPGTRLLVL.

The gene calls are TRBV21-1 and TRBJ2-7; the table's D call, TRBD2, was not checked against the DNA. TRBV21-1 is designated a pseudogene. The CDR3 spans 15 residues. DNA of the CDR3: TGTGCCAGCAGCAAATCGGGCGGGTCCCGCCTCGAGCAGTACTTC. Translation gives CASSKSGGSRLEQYF.